This T cell receptor (beta chain) was retrieved from a study of blood T cell repertoires in COVID-19. Study information: The United States, Italy and Spain were the sources of the acute and convalescent COVID-19 samples.

Here immunoSEQ multiplex PCR was the method, and the copy in TCRdb shows in-frame clones only, minus some. The data hold 200,000 to 250,000 clones, with roughly 76% observed a single time. This CDR3 has 14 amino acids. Germline CDR1 MDHEN, CDR2 SYDVKM. J lost 7 bases, V lost 10 bases, and 13 bases had no gene match. This sequence was found in an elderly woman with COVID-19, enrolled during active disease. What was sequenced was peripheral blood. V is TRBV28 and J is TRBJ2-5; 9 nucleotides agree with TRBD2. The CDR3 region has the DNA TGTGCCACCTTCACCAGGCGGGGGGGGCGGACCCAGTACTTC. Amino acids: CATFTRRGGRTQYF.